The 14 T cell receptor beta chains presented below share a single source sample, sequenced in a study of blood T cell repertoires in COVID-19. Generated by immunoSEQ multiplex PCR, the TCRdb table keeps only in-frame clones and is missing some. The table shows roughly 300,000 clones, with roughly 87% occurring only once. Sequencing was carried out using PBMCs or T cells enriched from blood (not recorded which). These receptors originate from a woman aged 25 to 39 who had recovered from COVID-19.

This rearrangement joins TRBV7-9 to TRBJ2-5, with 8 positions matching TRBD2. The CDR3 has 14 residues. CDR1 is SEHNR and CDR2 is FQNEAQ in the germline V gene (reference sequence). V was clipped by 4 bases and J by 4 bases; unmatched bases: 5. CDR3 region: CASSSGTSAETQYF. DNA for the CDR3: TGTGCCAGCAGCTCCGGGACTAGTGCAGAGACCCAGTACTTC.

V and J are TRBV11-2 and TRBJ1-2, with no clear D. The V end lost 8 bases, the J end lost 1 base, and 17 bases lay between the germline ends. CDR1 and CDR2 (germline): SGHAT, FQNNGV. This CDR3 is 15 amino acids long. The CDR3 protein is CASRPREGFNYGYTF. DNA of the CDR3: TGTGCCAGCCGACCTCGGGAGGGTTTTAACTATGGCTACACCTTC.

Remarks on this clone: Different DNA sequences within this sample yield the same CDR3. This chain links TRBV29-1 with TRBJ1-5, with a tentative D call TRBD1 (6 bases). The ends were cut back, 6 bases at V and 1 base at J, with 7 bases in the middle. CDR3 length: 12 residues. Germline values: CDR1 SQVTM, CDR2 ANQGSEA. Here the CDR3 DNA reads TGCAGCGTGGGGGCAAGCAATCAGCCCCAGCATTTT. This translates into CSVGASNQPQHF.

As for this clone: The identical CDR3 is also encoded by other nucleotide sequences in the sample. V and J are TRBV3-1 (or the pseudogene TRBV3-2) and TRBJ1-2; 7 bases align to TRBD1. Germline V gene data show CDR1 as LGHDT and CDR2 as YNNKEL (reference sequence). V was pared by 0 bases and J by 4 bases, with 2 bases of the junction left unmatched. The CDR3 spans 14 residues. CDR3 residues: CASSQDRTGYGYTF. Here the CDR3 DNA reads TGTGCCAGCAGCCAAGACCGGACAGGCTATGGCTACACCTTC.

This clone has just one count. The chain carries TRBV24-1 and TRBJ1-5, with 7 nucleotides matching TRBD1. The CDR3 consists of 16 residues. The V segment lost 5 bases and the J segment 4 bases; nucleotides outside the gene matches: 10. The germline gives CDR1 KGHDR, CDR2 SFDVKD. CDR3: CATSGGEVQGNQPQHF. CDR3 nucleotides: TGTGCCACCAGTGGGGGAGAGGTACAGGGGAATCAGCCCCAGCATTTT.

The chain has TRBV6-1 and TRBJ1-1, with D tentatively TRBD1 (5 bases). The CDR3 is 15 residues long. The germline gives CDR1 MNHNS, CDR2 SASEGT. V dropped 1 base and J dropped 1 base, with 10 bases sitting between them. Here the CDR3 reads CASSEGRGRNTEAFF. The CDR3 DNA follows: TGTGCCAGCAGTGAAGGGAGGGGCAGGAACACTGAAGCTTTCTTT.

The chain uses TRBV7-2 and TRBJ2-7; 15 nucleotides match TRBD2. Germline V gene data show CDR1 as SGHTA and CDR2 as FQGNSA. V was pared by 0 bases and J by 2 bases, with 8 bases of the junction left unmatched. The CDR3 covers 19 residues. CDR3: CASSLALGTSGGPPYEQYF. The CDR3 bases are TGTGCCAGCAGCTTAGCGCTAGGGACTAGCGGGGGGCCCCCCTACGAGCAGTACTTC.

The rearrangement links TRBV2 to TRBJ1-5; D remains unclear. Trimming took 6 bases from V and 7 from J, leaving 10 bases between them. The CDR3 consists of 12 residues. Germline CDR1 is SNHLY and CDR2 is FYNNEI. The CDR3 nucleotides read TGTGCCAGCAGGGCGTTCGGGCAGCCCCAGCATTTT. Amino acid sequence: CASRAFGQPQHF.

The CDR3 here is CASSIEGERPQHF. Here the CDR3 DNA reads TGTGCCAGTAGTATAGAGGGCGAACGGCCCCAGCATTTT. The rearrangement links TRBV19 to TRBJ1-5; D is undetermined. Germline CDR1 reads LNHDA; CDR2 reads SQIVND (reference sequence). The CDR3 runs to 13 residues. The V end was cut by 0 bases, the J end by 9 bases, with 9 bases between.

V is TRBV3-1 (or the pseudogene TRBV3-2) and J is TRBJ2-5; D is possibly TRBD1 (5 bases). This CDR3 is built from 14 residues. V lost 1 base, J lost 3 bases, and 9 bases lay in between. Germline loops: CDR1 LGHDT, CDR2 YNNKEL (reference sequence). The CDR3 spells CASSQGRQKETQYF. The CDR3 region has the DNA TGTGCCAGCAGCCAAGGTCGACAGAAAGAGACCCAGTACTTC.

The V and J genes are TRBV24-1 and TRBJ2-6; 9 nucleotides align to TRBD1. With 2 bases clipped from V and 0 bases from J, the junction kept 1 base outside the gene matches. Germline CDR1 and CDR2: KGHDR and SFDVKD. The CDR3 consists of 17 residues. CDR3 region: CATSDWDRVSGANVLTF. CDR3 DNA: TGTGCCACCAGTGATTGGGACAGGGTCTCTGGGGCCAACGTCCTGACTTTC.

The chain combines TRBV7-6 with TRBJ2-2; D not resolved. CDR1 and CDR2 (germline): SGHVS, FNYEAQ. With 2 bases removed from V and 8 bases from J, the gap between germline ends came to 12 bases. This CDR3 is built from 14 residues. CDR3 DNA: TGTGCCAGCAGCTTAAGAGGCTCCATGGGGGAGCTGTTTTTT. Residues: CASSLRGSMGELFF. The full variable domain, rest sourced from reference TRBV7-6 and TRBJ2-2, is GAGVSQSPRYKVTKRGQDVALRCDPISGHVSLYWYRQALGQGPEFLTYFNYEAQQDKSGLPNDRFSAERPEGSISTLTIQRTEQRDSAMYRCASSLRGSMGELFFGEGSRLTVL.

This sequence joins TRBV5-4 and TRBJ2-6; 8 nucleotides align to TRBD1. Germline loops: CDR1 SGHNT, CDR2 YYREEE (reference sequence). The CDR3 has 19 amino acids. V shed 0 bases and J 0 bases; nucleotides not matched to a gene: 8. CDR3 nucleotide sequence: TGTGCCAGCAGCTTGGCCTTCGGAGGACAGGGCTCTGGGGCCAACGTCCTGACTTTC. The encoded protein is CASSLAFGGQGSGANVLTF.

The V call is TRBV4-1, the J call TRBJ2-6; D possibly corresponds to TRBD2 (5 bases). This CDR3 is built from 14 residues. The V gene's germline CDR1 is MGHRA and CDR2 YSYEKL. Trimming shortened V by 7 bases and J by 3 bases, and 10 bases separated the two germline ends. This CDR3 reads CASNPRGGANVLTF. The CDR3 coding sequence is TGCGCCAGCAACCCCCGGGGTGGGGCCAACGTCCTGACTTTC.